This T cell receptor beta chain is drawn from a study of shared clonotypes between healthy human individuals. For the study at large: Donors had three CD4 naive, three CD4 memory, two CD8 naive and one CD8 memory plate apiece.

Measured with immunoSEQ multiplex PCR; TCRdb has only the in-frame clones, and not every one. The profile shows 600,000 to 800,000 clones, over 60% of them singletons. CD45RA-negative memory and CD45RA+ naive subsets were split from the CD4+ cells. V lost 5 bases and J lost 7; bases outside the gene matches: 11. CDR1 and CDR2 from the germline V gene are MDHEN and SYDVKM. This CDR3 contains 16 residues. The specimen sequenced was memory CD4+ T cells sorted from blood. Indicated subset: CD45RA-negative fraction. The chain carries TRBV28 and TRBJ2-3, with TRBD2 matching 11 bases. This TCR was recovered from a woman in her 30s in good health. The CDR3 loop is CASSPISGRGTNTQYF. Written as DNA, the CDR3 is TGTGCCAGCAGTCCCATTAGCGGGAGGGGAACTAATACGCAGTATTTT.